What follows is one TCR beta chain and its context. The antigen is unknown. The data originate from a study of T cell responses to AZD1222 COVID-19 vaccine. Whole-study findings and limits: Sampling that yielded the repertoires occurred only after the peak T cell response. Reportedly, nearly half of unique spike TCRs recognized epitopes outside B.1.351/B.1.1.7 mutations. Spike-specific TCR breadth and depth were elevated following two AZD1222 doses.

Germline lookup yields CDR1 MNHNY and CDR2 SVGAGI (reference sequence). J lost 2 bases, V lost 4 bases, and 5 bases had no gene match. The CDR3 extends over 15 amino acids. Using immunoSEQ multiplex PCR, the repertoire was profiled, and TCRdb retains in-frame clones only, with some absent. The sample yields more than 95,000 clones, around 89% seen once. It was second doses at about 4 or about 12 weeks that were pooled. V usage is TRBV6-6 and J usage is TRBJ2-3; 8 bases align to TRBD1. The sample was peripheral blood, taken 28 days after the second AZD1222 dose. This clonotype was obtained from an adult who received the AZD1222 COVID-19 vaccine. CDR3 nucleotides: TGTGCCAGCAGTTTCCGGGACAGGATCACAGATACGCAGTATTTT. This codes for CASSFRDRITDTQYF.